This record concerns one TCR beta chain sequence. The junction does not match germline at one end; this may be a read error. Other DNA sequences in this sample translate to the same CDR3. This specimen comes from a study of blood T cell repertoires in COVID-19. Study information: The United States, Italy and Spain supplied acute and convalescent COVID-19 samples.

Germline CDR1 SEHNR, CDR2 FQNEAQ (reference sequence). The CDR3 contains 12 residues. Profiled with immunoSEQ multiplex PCR; TCRdb holds only in-frame clones, not every one. The top ten hold about 8.9% of the sample, which has around 150,000 clones, 80% to 85% seen once. The gene calls are TRBV7-9 and TRBJ2-3; D unresolved. The sample consisted of peripheral blood. The TCR comes from a man aged 25 to 40 with COVID-19, enrolled during active disease. The CDR3 nucleotides are TGTGCCAGCACCTTACGCGAAGATACGCAGTATTTT. Translated, it gives CASTLREDTQYF. The full variable domain, with the rest looked up from reference TRBV7-9 and TRBJ2-3, is DTGVSQNPRHKITKRGQNVTFRCDPISEHNRLYWYRQTLGQGPEFLTYFQNEAQLEKSRLLSDRFSAERPKGSFSTLEIQRTEQGDSAMYLCASTLREDTQYFGPGTRLTVL.